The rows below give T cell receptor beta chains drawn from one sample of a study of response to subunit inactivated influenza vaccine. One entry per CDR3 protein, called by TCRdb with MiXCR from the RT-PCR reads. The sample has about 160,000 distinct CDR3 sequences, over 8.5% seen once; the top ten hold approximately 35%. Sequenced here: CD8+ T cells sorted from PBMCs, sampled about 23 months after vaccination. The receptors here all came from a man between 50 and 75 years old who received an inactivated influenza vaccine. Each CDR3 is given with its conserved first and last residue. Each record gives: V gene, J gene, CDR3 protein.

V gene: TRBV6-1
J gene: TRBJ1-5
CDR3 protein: CASRERQYGNQPQHF

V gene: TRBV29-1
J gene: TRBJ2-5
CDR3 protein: CSVGFSDSPWETQYF

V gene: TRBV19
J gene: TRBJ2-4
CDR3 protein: CASISRAKNIQYF

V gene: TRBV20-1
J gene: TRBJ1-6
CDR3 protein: CSARDLRPGAQTGTSRYNSPLHF

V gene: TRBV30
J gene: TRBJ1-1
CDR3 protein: CAWTQTVLNTEAFF

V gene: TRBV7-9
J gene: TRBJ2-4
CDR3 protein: CASSPIGRVLAKNIQYF

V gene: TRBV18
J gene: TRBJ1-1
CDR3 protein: CASSPPAESEAFF

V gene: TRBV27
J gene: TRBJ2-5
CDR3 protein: CASSLWSGIPQETQYF

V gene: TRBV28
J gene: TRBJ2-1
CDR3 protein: CASSFPGTADEQFF

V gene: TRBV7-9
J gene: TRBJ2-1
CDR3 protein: CASSLVVSVRYNEQFF

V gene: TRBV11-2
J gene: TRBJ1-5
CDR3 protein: CASSLEGDGGYSNQPQHF

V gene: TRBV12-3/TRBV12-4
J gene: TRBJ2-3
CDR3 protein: CASSLYGQTDTQYF

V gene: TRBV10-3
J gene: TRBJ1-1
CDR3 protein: CAISDPGRVGTEAFF

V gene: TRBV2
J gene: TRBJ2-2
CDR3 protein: CASGGIWTGELFF

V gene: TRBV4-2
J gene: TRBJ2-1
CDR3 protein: CASSPEGNEQFF

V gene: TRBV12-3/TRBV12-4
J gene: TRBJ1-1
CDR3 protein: CASSLSRTEAFF

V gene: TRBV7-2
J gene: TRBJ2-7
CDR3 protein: CASSFPSDYEQYF

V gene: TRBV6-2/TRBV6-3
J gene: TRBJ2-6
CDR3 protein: CASRRQGAGANVLTF

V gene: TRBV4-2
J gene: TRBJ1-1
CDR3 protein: CASSDEIWGTEAFF